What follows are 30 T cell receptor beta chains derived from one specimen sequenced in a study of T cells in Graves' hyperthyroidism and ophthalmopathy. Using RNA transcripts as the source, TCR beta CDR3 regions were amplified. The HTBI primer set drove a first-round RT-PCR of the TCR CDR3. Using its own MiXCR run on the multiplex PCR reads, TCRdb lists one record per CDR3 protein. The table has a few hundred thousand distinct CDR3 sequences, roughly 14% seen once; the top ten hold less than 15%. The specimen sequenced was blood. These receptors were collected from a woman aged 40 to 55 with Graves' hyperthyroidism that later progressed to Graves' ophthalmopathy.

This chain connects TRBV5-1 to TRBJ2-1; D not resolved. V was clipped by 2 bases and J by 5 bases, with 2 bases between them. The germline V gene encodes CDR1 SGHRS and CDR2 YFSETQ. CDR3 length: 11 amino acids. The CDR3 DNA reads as TGCGCCAGCAGCTTCCACAATGAGCAGTTCTTC. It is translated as CASSFHNEQFF.

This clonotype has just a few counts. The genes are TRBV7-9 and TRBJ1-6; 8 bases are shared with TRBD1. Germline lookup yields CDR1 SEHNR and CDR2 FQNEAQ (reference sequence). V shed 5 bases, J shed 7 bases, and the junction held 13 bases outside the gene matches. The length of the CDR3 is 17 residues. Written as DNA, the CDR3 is TGTGCCAGCAGCCCAGGGGGGCGACAGGGGAGAAATTCACCCCTCCACTTT. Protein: CASSPGGRQGRNSPLHF.

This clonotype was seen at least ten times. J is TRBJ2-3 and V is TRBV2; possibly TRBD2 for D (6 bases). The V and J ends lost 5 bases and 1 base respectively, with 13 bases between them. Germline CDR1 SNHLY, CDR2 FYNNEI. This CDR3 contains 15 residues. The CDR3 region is CASSLQRLGTDTQYF. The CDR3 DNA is TGTGCCAGCAGTCTACAAAGACTAGGCACAGATACGCAGTATTTT.

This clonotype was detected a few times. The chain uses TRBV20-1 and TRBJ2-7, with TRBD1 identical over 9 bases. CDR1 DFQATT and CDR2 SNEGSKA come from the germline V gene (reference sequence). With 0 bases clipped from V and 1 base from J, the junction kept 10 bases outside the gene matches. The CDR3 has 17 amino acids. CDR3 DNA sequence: TGCAGTGCTAGAGATTTACAGGGGGCAGGCCCATCCTACGAGCAGTACTTC. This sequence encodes CSARDLQGAGPSYEQYF.

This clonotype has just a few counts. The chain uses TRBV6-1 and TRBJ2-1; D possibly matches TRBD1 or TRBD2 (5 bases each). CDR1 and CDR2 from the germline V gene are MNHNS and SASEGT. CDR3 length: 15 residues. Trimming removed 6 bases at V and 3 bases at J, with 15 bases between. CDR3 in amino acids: CASSIGTPNYNEQFF. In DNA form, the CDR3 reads TGTGCCAGCAGCATCGGGACCCCTAACTACAATGAGCAGTTCTTC.

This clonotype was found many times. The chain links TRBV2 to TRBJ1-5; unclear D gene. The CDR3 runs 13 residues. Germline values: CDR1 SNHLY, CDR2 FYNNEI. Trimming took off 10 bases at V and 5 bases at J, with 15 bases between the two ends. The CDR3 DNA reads TGTGCCACCCCAATATGTGGGGATCAGCCCCAGCATTTT. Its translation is CATPICGDQPQHF.

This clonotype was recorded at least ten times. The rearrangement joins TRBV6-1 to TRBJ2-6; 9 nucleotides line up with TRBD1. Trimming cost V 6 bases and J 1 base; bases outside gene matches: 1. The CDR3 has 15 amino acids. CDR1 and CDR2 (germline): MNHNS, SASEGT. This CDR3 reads CASRTGGSGANVLTF. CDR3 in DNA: TGTGCCAGCAGGACAGGGGGGTCTGGGGCCAACGTCCTGACTTTC.

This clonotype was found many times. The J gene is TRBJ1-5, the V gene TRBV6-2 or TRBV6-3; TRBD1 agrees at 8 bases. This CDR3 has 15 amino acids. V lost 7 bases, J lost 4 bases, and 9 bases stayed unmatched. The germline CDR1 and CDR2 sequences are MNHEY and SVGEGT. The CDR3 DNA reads TGTGCCAGCAACCCGGACAGGGCTACTAATCAGCCCCAGCATTTT. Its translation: CASNPDRATNQPQHF.

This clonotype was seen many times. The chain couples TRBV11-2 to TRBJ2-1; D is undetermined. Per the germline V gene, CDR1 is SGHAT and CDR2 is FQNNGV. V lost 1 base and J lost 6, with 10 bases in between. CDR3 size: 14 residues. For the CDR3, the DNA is TGTGCCAGCAGCTTAGTCAAAAGGTCCAATGAGCAGTTCTTC. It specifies CASSLVKRSNEQFF.

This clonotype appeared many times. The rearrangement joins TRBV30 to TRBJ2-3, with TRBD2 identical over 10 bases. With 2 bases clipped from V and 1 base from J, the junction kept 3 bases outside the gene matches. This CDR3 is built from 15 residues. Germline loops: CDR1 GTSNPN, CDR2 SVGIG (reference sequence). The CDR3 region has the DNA TGTGCCTGGAGTTCCGGGACTAGCGGCACAGATACGCAGTATTTT. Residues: CAWSSGTSGTDTQYF.

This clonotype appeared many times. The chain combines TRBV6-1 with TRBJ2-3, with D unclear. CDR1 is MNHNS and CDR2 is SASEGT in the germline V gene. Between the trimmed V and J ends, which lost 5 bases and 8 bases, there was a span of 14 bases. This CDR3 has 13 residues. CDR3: CASSSGVLGTQYF. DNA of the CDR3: TGTGCCAGCAGTTCTGGGGTCTTGGGTACGCAGTATTTT.

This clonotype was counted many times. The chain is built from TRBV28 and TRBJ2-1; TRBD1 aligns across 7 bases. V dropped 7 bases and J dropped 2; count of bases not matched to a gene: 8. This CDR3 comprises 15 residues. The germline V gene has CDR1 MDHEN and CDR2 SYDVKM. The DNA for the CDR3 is TGTGCCAGCACCCTTACAGGGGTTACCTACAATGAGCAGTTCTTC. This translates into CASTLTGVTYNEQFF.

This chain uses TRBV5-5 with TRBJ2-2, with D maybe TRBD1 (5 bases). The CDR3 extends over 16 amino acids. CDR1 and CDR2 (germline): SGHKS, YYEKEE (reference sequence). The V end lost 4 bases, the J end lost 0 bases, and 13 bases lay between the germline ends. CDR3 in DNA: TGTGCCAGCAGCGGTCCAGGGATCGCGAACACCGGGGAGCTGTTTTTT. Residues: CASSGPGIANTGELFF.

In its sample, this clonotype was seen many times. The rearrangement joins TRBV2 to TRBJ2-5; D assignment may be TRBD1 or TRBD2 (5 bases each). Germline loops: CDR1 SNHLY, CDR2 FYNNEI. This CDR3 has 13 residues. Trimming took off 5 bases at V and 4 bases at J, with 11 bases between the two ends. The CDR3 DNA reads TGTGCCAGCAGTAAAGGGACCGGAGAGACCCAGTACTTC. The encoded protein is CASSKGTGETQYF. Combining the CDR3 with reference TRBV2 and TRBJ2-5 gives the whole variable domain EPEVTQTPSHQVTQMGQEVILRCVPISNHLYFYWYRQILGQKVEFLVSFYNNEISEKSEIFDDQFSVERPDGSNFTLKIRSTKLEDSAMYFCASSKGTGETQYFGPGTRLLVL.

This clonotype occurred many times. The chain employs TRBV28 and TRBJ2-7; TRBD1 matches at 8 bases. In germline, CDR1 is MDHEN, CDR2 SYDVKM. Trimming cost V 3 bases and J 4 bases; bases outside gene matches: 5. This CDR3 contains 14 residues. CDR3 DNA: TGTGCCAGCAGTTTCCCGGGACAGGAGTACGAGCAGTACTTC. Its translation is CASSFPGQEYEQYF.

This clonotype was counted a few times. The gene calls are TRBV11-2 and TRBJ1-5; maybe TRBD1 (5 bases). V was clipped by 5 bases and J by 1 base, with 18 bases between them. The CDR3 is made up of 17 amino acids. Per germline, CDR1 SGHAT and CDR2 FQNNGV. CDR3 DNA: TGTGCCAGCAGCCAAGTCCTTCCCAGGGCCAGCAATCAGCCCCAGCATTTT. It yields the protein CASSQVLPRASNQPQHF. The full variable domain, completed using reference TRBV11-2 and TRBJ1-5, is EAGVAQSPRYKIIEKRQSVAFWCNPISGHATLYWYQQILGQGPKLLIQFQNNGVVDDSQLPKDRFSAERLKGVDSTLKIQPAKLEDSAVYLCASSQVLPRASNQPQHFGDGTRLSIL.

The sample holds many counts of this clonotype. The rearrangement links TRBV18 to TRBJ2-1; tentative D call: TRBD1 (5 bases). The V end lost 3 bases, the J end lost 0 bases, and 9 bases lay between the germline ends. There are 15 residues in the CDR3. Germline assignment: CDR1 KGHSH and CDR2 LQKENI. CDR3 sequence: CASSPDRRSYNEQFF. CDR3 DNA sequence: TGTGCCAGCTCACCCGACAGACGCTCCTACAATGAGCAGTTCTTC.

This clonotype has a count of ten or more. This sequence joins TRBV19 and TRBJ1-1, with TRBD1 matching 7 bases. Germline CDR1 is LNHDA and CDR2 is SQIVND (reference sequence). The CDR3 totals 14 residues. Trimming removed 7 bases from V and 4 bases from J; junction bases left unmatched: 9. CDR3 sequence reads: CASTRTGVSTEAFF. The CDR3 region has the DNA TGTGCCAGTACAAGAACAGGGGTTAGCACTGAAGCTTTCTTT.

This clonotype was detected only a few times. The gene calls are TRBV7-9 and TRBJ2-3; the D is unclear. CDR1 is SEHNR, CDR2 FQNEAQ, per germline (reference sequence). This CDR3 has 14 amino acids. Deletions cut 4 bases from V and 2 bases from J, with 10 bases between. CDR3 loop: CASSSLGFTDTQYF. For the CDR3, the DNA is TGTGCCAGCAGCTCCCTGGGCTTCACAGATACGCAGTATTTT.

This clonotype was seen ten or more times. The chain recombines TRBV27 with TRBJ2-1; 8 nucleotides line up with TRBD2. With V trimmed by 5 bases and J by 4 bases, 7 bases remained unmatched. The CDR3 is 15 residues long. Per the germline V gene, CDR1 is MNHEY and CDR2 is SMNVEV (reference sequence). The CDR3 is CASSPLGRAYNEQFF. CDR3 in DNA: TGTGCCAGCAGTCCCCTCGGGAGGGCGTACAATGAGCAGTTCTTC.

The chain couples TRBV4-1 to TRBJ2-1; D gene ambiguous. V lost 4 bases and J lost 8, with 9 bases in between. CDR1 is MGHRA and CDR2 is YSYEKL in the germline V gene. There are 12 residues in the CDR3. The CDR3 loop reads CASSPAGDEQFF. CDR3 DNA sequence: TGCGCCAGCAGCCCAGCAGGCGATGAGCAGTTCTTC.

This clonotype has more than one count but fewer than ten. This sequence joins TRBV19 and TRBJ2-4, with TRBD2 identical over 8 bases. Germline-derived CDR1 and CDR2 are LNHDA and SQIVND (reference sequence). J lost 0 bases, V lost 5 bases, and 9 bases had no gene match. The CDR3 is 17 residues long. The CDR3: CASSSTASGLAKNIQYF. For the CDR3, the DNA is TGTGCCAGTAGTTCGACCGCTAGCGGGCTAGCCAAAAACATTCAGTACTTC.

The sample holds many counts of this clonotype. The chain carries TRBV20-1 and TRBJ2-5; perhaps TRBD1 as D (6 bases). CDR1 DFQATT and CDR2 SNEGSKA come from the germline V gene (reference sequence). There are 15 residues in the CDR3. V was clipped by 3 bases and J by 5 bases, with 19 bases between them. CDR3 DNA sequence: TGCAGTGCTAGGACCAGGGGCAAGGTCGTCGAGACCCAGTACTTC. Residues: CSARTRGKVVETQYF.

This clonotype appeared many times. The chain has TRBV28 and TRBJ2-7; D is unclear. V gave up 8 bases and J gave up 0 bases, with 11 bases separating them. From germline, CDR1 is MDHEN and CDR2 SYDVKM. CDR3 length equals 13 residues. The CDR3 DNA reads TGTGCCAGCTCCGCCCCCACCTCCTACGAGCAGTACTTC. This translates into CASSAPTSYEQYF.

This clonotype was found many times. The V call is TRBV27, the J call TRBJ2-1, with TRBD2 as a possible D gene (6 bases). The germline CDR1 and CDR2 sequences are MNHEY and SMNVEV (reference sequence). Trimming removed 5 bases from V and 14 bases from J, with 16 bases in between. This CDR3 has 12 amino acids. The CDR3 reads CASSKSGVWEFF. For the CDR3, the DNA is TGTGCCAGCAGTAAGTCGGGGGTCTGGGAGTTCTTC.

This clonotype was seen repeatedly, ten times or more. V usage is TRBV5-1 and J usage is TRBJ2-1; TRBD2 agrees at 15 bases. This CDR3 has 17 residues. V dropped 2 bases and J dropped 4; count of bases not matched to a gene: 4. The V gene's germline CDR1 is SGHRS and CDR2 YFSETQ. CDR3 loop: CASSLWGTSGRYNEQFF. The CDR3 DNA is TGCGCCAGCAGCTTATGGGGGACTAGCGGGAGGTACAATGAGCAGTTCTTC. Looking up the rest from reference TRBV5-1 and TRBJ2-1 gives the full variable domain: KAGVTQTPRYLIKTRGQQVTLSCSPISGHRSVSWYQQTPGQGLQFLFEYFSETQRNKGNFPGRFSGRQFSNSRSEMNVSTLELGDSALYLCASSLWGTSGRYNEQFFGPGTRLTVL.

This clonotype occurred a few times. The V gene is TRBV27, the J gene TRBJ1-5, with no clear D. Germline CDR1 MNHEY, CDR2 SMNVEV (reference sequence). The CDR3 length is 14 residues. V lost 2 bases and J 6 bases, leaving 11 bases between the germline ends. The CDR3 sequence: CASSLGRERQPQHF. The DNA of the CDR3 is TGTGCCAGCAGTTTAGGTAGGGAACGTCAGCCCCAGCATTTT.

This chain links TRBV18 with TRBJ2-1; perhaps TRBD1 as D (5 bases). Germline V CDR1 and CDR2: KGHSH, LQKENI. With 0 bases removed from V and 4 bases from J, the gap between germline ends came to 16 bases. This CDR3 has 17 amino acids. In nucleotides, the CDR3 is TGTGCCAGCTCACCACCGCTCGGCACAGGTCATTACAATGAGCAGTTCTTC. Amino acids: CASSPPLGTGHYNEQFF.

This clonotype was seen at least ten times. In nucleotides, the CDR3 is TGTGCCAGCAGTGAAGCAGGCTATGGCTACACCTTC. Its translation is CASSEAGYGYTF. The rearrangement joins TRBV2 to TRBJ1-2; D gene ambiguous. Germline CDR1 SNHLY, CDR2 FYNNEI. V was clipped by 0 bases and J by 4 bases, with 3 bases between them. The CDR3 has 12 amino acids. Full variable domain (rest looked up from reference TRBV2 and TRBJ1-2): EPEVTQTPSHQVTQMGQEVILRCVPISNHLYFYWYRQILGQKVEFLVSFYNNEISEKSEIFDDQFSVERPDGSNFTLKIRSTKLEDSAMYFCASSEAGYGYTFGSGTRLTVV.

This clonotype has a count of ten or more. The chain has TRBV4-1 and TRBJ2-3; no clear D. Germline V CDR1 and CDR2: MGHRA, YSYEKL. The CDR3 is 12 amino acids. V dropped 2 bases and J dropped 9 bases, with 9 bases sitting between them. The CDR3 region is CASSQFSGTQYF. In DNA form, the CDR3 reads TGCGCCAGCAGCCAATTCTCTGGGACGCAGTATTTT.